This T cell receptor beta chain emerged from a study of cytomegalovirus exposure and HLA in healthy donors. Overall study findings and caveats: TCR beta V- and J-gene trimming, according to a later analysis, was linked to a missense DCLRE1C variant.

Though nominally healthy at sampling, donors likely had unrecorded immune exposures. V gave up 5 bases and J gave up 7 bases; unmatched junction bases: 5. From germline, CDR1 is MRHNA and CDR2 SNTAGT. The CDR3 consists of 13 residues. Use of 60 Vbeta and 13 Jbeta primers characterized the PCR. The repertoire was sequenced with immunoSEQ multiplex PCR; TCRdb's copy has only in-frame clones and lacks some. The table records roughly 93,000 clones, around 75% of them present only once. With regard to this clone: The antigen remains undetermined.

Sequencing input: PBMCs. This clonotype was obtained from a young man in good health and CMV-seropositive. The rearrangement uses TRBV6-4 and TRBJ1-1; TRBD1 matches at 9 bases. The CDR3 reads CASSRTGEGEAFF. The CDR3, as DNA: TGTGCCAGCAGTCGGACAGGGGAGGGTGAAGCTTTCTTT.